In this sample, the clone carrying this TCR beta chain turned up many times. The antigen remains undetermined. This sample was taken from a study of response to subunit inactivated influenza vaccine. In TCRdb, the RT-PCR reads were re-called with MiXCR into one record per CDR3 protein. The table has more than 450,000 distinct CDR3 sequences, under 9% seen once. General study findings and limits: The authors proposed limited new T cell recruitment per seasonal influenza vaccination.

Trimming cost V 6 bases and J 16 bases; bases outside gene matches: 11. The CDR3 sequence is 12 residues long. This chain connects TRBV12-3 or TRBV12-4 to TRBJ2-1; 8 nucleotides match TRBD2. The sequence came from a man in his fifties or sixties who received an inactivated influenza vaccine. Sequencing used PBMCs from blood, obtained roughly 24 months after vaccination. CDR3 protein: CASRGTGTSDFF. Written as DNA, the CDR3 is TGTGCCAGCAGGGGGACCGGGACTAGTGACTTCTTC.